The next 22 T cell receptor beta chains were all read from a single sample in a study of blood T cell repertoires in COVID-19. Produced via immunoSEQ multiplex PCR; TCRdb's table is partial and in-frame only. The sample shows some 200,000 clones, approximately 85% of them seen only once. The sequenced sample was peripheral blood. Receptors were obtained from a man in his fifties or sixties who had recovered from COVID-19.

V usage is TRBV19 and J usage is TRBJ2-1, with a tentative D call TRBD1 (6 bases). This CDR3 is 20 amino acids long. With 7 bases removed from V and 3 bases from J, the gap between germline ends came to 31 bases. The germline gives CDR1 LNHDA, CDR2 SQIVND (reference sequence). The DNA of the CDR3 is TGTGCCAGTACCTCGACAGGATATCCCAGTTCGCTCCTAGTCTACAATGAGCAGTTCTTC. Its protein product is CASTSTGYPSSLLVYNEQFF.

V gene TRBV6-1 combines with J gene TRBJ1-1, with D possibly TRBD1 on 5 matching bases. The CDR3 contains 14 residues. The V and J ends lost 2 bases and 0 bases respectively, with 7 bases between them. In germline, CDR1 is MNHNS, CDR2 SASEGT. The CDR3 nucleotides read TGTGCCAGCAGTGAAAGGGGTATGAACACTGAAGCTTTCTTT. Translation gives CASSERGMNTEAFF.

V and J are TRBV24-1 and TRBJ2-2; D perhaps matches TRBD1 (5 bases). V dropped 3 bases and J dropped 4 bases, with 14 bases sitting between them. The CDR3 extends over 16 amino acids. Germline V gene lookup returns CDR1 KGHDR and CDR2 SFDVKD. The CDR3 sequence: CATSDTVRAVTGELFF. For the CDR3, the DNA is TGTGCCACCAGTGATACCGTCAGGGCAGTCACCGGGGAGCTGTTTTTT.

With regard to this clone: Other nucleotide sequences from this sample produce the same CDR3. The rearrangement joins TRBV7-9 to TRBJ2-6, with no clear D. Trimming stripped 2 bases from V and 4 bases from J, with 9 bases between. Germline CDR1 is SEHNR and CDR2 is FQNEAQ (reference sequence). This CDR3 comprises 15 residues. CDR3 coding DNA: TGTGCCAGCAGCTTACGGTCTTCAGGGGCCAACGTCCTGACTTTC. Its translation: CASSLRSSGANVLTF.

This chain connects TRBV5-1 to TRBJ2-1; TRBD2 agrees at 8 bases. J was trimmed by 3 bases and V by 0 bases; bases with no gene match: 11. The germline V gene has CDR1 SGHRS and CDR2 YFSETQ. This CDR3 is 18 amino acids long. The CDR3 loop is CASSLGLTAGANYNEQFF. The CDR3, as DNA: TGCGCCAGCAGCTTGGGTCTTACAGCGGGAGCTAACTACAATGAGCAGTTCTTC.

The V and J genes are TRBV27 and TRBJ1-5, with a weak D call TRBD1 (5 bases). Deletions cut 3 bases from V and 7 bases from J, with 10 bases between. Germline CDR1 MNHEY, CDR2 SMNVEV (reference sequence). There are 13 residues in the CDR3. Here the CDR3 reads CASSLWGRQPQHF. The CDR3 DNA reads TGTGCCAGCAGTTTGTGGGGGAGGCAGCCCCAGCATTTT.

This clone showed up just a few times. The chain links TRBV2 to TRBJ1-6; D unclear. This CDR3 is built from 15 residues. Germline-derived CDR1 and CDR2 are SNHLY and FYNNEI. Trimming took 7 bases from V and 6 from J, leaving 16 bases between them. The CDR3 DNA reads TGTGCCAGCAAATTCCGGGAAACGTCTAATTCACCCCTCCACTTT. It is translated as CASKFRETSNSPLHF.

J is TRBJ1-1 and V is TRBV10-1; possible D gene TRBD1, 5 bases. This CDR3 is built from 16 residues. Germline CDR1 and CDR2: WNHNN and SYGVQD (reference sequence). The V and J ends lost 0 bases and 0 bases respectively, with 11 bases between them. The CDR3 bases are TGCGCCAGCAGTGAGTCGGGGCGCGCCGTGAACACTGAAGCTTTCTTT. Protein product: CASSESGRAVNTEAFF.

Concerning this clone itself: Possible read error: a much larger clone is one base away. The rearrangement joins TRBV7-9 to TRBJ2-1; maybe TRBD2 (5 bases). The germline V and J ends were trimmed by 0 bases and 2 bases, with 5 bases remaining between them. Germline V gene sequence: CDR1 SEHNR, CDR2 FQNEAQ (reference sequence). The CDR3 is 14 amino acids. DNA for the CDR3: TGTGCCAGCAGCTTAGCGGGAGCCTACAATGAGCAGTTCTTC. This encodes CASSLAGAYNEQFF.

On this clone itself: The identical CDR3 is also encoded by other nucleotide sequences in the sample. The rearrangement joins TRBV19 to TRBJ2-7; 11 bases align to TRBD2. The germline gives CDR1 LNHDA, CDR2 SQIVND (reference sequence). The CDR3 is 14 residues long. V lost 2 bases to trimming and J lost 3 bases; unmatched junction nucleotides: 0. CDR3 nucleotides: TGTGCCAGTAGTATAACTAGCGGGAGCTACGAGCAGTACTTC. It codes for CASSITSGSYEQYF.

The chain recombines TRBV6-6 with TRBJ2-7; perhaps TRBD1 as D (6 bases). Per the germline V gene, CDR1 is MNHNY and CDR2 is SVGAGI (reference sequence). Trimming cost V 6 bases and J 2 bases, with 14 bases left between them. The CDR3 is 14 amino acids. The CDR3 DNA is TGTGCCAGCAGCAACGCAGGGACAACCTACGAGCAGTACTTC. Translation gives CASSNAGTTYEQYF.

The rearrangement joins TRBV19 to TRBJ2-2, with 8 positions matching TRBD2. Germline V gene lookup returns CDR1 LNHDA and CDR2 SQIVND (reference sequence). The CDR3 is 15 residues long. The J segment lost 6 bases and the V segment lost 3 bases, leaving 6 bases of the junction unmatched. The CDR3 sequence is CASSIQAGVPGELFF. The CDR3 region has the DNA TGTGCCAGTAGTATTCAAGCGGGAGTGCCCGGGGAGCTGTTTTTT.

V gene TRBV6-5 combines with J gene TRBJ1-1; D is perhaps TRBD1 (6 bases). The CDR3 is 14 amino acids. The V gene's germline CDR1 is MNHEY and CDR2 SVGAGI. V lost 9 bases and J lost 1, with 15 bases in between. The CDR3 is CASEQGMTNTEAFF. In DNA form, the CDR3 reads TGTGCCAGTGAACAGGGAATGACGAACACTGAAGCTTTCTTT.

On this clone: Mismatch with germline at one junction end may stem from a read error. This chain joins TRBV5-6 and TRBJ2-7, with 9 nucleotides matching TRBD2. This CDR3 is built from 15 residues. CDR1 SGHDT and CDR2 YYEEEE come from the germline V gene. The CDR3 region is CASSPWTVPTSGSPF. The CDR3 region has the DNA TGTGCCAGCAGCCCCTGGACAGTCCCTACTAGCGGGTCTCCTTTC. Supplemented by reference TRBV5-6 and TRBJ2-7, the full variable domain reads DAGVTQSPTHLIKTRGQQVTLRCSPKSGHDTVSWYQQALGQGPQFIFQYYEEEERQRGNFPDRFSGHQFPNYSSELNVNALLLGDSALYLCASSPWTVPTSGSPFGPGTRLTVT.

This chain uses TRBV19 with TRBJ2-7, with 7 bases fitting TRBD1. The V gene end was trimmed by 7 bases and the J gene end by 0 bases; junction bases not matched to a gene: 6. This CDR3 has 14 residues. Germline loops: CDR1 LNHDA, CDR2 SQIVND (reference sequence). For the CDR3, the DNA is TGTGCCAGTACTCAGACAGGGAGCTCCTACGAGCAGTACTTC. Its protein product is CASTQTGSSYEQYF.

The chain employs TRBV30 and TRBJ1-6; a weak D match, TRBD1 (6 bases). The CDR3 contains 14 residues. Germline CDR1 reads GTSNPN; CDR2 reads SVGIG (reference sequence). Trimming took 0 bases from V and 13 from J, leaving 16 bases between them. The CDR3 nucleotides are TGTGCCTGGAGTGTACCAGGACAGCAGGCTCCCCTCCACTTT. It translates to CAWSVPGQQAPLHF.

CDR3 sequence (DNA): TGTGCCAGCAGTTACTCGCTTCAGGCTGAGACCCAGTACTTC. Its protein is CASSYSLQAETQYF. This chain links TRBV6-2 or TRBV6-3 with TRBJ2-5, with D unresolved. The CDR3 has 14 residues. Trimming took 0 bases from V and 5 from J, leaving 10 bases between them. Germline V CDR1 and CDR2: MNHEY, SVGEGT.

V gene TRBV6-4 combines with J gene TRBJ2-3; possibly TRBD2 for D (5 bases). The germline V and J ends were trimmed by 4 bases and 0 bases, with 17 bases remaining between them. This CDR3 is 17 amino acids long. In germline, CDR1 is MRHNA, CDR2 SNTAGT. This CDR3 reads CASSALRELGSTDTQYF. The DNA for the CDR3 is TGTGCCAGCAGTGCCCTGAGGGAGCTGGGAAGCACAGATACGCAGTATTTT.

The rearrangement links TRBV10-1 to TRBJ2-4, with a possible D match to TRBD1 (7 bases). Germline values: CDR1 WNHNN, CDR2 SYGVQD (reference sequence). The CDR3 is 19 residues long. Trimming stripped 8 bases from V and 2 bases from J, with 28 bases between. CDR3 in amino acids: CASPNLTGDLGGTKNIQYF. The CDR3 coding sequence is TGCGCCAGCCCTAACCTAACAGGGGACTTGGGTGGGACCAAAAACATTCAGTACTTC.

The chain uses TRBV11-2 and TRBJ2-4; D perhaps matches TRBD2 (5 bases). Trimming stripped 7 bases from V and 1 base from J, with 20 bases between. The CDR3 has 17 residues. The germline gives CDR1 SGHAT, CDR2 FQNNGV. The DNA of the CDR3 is TGTGCCAGCAACTCCATCGGAGGTACTTGGGCCAAAAACATTCAGTACTTC. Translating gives CASNSIGGTWAKNIQYF.

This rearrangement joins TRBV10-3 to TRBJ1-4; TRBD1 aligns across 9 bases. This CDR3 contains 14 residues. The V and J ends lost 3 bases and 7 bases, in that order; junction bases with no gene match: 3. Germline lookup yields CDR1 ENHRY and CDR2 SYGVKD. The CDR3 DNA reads TGTGCCATCAGTGATGGGACAGGGTCTGAAAAACTGTTTTTT. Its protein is CAISDGTGSEKLFF.

The CDR3 DNA reads as TGTGCCAGCATACAGGGGAGCGGTAGCAATCAGCCCCAGCATTTT. As protein: CASIQGSGSNQPQHF. The V and J genes are TRBV6-5 and TRBJ1-5, with 7 nucleotides matching TRBD1. Germline CDR1 and CDR2: MNHEY and SVGAGI. The J segment lost 0 bases and the V segment lost 7 bases, leaving 6 bases of the junction unmatched. This CDR3 has 15 amino acids.